The rows below give T cell receptor beta chains drawn from one sample of a study of blood T cell repertoires in COVID-19. Sequencing was performed with immunoSEQ multiplex PCR; in TCRdb, only in-frame clones are kept and a portion is missing. The sample contains around 470,000 clones, about nine tenths of which appear only once. Sequencing input: PBMCs or T cells enriched from blood (not recorded which). The origin of the receptors is a man younger than 35 who had recovered from COVID-19. CDR3s include the opening cysteine and the closing phenylalanine or tryptophan. Fields, in order: J gene, V gene, clone size, D gene, CDR3 DNA, CDR3 protein. D genes are given only for firm matches. A clone size is listed for some rows: how often the clone was seen (once, few, many), or a class if it is expanded.

TRBJ1-4 | TRBV6-6 | NA | NA | TGTGCCAGCAGTTACGGCCTTAAGACTAATGAAAAACTGTTTTTT | CASSYGLKTNEKLFF
TRBJ2-5 | TRBV3-1/TRBV3-2 | NA | TRBD2 | TGTGCCAGCAGCCAGGGACTAGCGGGAGGGTCGGAGACCCAGTACTTC | CASSQGLAGGSETQYF
TRBJ1-3 | TRBV9 | NA | NA | TGTGCCAGCAGCGTAGGACAGGTCTCAAACACCATATATTTT | CASSVGQVSNTIYF
TRBJ1-1 | TRBV7-9 | NA | NA | TGTGCCAGCAGCTTACGGGGGGAGGCTAACACTGAAGCTTTCTTT | CASSLRGEANTEAFF
TRBJ2-1 | TRBV5-1 | few | NA | TGCGCCAGCAGCGACGGGACTCTTGAGCAGTTCTTC | CASSDGTLEQFF
TRBJ1-5 | TRBV7-8 | NA | NA | TGTGCCAGCAGCTTTTTAAATCAGCCCCAGCATTTT | CASSFLNQPQHF
TRBJ2-7 | TRBV20-1 | NA | NA | TGCAGTGCTAGTATTAATTACGAGCAGTACTTC | CSASINYEQYF
TRBJ1-5 | TRBV24-1 | NA | NA | TGTGCCACCGGAGAAAGGGGCCCCAATCAGCCCCAGCATTTT | CATGERGPNQPQHF
TRBJ1-6 | TRBV11-3 | few | NA | TGTGCCAGCAGCTCCGGACGGGGGGAGTCACCCCTCCACTTT | CASSSGRGESPLHF
TRBJ1-6 | TRBV11-2 | NA | NA | TGTGCCAGCAGTCGTATTTCGACCGGAGAGTATAATTCACCCCTCCACTTT | CASSRISTGEYNSPLHF
TRBJ2-1 | TRBV7-3 | NA | TRBD1 | TGTGCCAGCAGCCCGGACAGGGGCTCCTACAATGAGCAGTTCTTC | CASSPDRGSYNEQFF
TRBJ2-7 | TRBV7-9 | NA | NA | TGTGCCAGCAGCCTCGCCGGCACGGGCGAGCAGTACTTC | CASSLAGTGEQYF
TRBJ2-7 | TRBV2 | NA | TRBD2 | TGTGCCAGCAGTGAATCAGCGGGGAACTACGAGCAGTACTTC | CASSESAGNYEQYF
TRBJ1-2 | TRBV19 | NA | NA | TGTGCCAGTAGTCTCCGGACATCTCCTGGCTACACCTTC | CASSLRTSPGYTF
TRBJ2-1 | TRBV12-3/TRBV12-4 | NA | TRBD1 | TGTGCCAGCAGGCCGACAGGGGACAATGAGCAGTTCTTC | CASRPTGDNEQFF
TRBJ1-1 | TRBV18 | NA | TRBD1 | TGTGCCAGCTTGGGACAGCAATTTACGAACACTGAAGCTTTCTTT | CASLGQQFTNTEAFF
TRBJ2-5 | TRBV27 | NA | TRBD1 | TGTGCCAGCAGAAGGCCGGGACAGCCAACCCAAGAGACCCAGTACTTC | CASRRPGQPTQETQYF
TRBJ1-1 | TRBV6-5 | NA | NA | TGTGCCAGCAGCCCAGACACCCTGGGGAACACTGAAGCTTTCTTT | CASSPDTLGNTEAFF
TRBJ1-2 | TRBV19 | NA | TRBD1 | TGTGCCAGTAGTATAGATCCAGCGACAGGGTATGGCTACACCTTC | CASSIDPATGYGYTF
TRBJ1-4 | TRBV28 | NA | NA | TGTGCCAGCAGTTTATCGGGGAGTTTTAATGAAAAACTGTTTTTT | CASSLSGSFNEKLFF
TRBJ2-1 | TRBV7-3 | NA | TRBD2 | TGTGCCAGCAGCCCAAATAGCGGGAGGGCGTCGGGGGATGAGCAGTTCTTC | CASSPNSGRASGDEQFF
TRBJ1-5 | TRBV19 | NA | NA | TGTGCCAGTAGTAGCTCCAGGGGAGATCAGCCCCAGCATTTT | CASSSSRGDQPQHF
TRBJ1-4 | TRBV29-1 | once | NA | TGCAGCGTTGGTGGGGGGGATGAAAAACTGTTTTTT | CSVGGGDEKLFF
TRBJ2-3 | TRBV27 | NA | NA | TGTGCCAGCAACGGAGGCCCCACAGATACGCAGTATTTT | CASNGGPTDTQYF
TRBJ1-5 | TRBV6-5 | NA | NA | TGTGCCAGCAGCCTAGTCCGGGGTAACAATCAGCCCCAGCATTTT | CASSLVRGNNQPQHF
TRBJ2-7 | TRBV18 | NA | TRBD2 | TGTGCCAGCTCACCGGGACTAGCGCGGGAGCAGTACTTC | CASSPGLAREQYF
TRBJ1-2 | TRBV11-2 | NA | NA | TGTGCCAGCAGCTTATCTTTTGGGCTGCAATATGGCTACACCTTC | CASSLSFGLQYGYTF
TRBJ2-3 | TRBV5-4 | few | TRBD2 | TGTGCCAGCAGCTTGGACGGGAGGGGCACAGATACGCAGTATTTT | CASSLDGRGTDTQYF
TRBJ1-6 | TRBV7-9 | once | TRBD1 | TGTGCCAGCAGCTTAGCGGGACAGGGTATTTCACCCCTCCACTTT | CASSLAGQGISPLHF
TRBJ2-1 | TRBV20-1 | NA | TRBD2 | TGCAGTGCTAGTATGCTAGCGGGAGTTAAGAATGAGCAGTTCTTC | CSASMLAGVKNEQFF
TRBJ2-7 | TRBV28 | NA | NA | TGTGCCAGCACCTCGACTCAGGGTTTCGGGTCCTACGAGCAGTACTTC | CASTSTQGFGSYEQYF
TRBJ2-1 | TRBV29-1 | NA | NA | TGCAGCGTTGAAGATCAGGCTAAGAACTACAATGAGCAGTTCTTC | CSVEDQAKNYNEQFF
TRBJ2-3 | TRBV6-1 | NA | NA | TGTGCCAGCAGTGTAGAACAGGTTCTTCTCTTACTCGGCACAGATACGCAGTATTTT | CASSVEQVLLLLGTDTQYF
TRBJ2-7 | TRBV5-1 | NA | NA | TGCGCCAGCAGCGTGACCGGGGGTTATGACGAGCAGTACTTC | CASSVTGGYDEQYF
TRBJ2-1 | TRBV20-1 | NA | NA | TGCAGTGCTAGTCCTACCACCTACAATGAGCAGTTCTTC | CSASPTTYNEQFF
TRBJ2-3 | TRBV18 | NA | TRBD1 | TGTGCCAGCTCGCAGCCAGGGACAGGGAAATACACAGATACGCAGTATTTT | CASSQPGTGKYTDTQYF
TRBJ1-1 | TRBV28 | NA | NA | TGTGCCAGCACCTATGACAGATTAGACACTGAAGCTTTCTTT | CASTYDRLDTEAFF
TRBJ1-3 | TRBV19 | few | NA | TGTGCCAGTAGTCCCTCAGTCTCTGGAAACACCATATATTTT | CASSPSVSGNTIYF
TRBJ1-1 | TRBV18 | once | NA | TGTGCCAGCTCACGAAGAGACAGTAACACTGAAGCTTTCTTT | CASSRRDSNTEAFF
TRBJ1-5 | TRBV6-5 | NA | TRBD1 | TGTGCCAGCAGTCAGGGGGCGAGGGGCAATCAGCCCCAGCATTTT | CASSQGARGNQPQHF
TRBJ1-6 | TRBV7-9 | NA | NA | TGTGCCAGCAGGACGGACAGCTATAATTCACCCCTCCACTTT | CASRTDSYNSPLHF
TRBJ1-5 | TRBV19 | NA | NA | TGTGCCAGTAGTATCTCCGAGCTTCAGCCCCAGCATTTT | CASSISELQPQHF
TRBJ2-7 | TRBV4-1 | NA | TRBD1 | TGCGCCAGCAGCCATCCAGGGGGCTTTGGTGAGCAGTACTTC | CASSHPGGFGEQYF
TRBJ1-1 | TRBV19 | NA | NA | TGTGCCAGTAGCCCGCTCGGAATCGACAAGAACACTGAAGCTTTCTTT | CASSPLGIDKNTEAFF